This passage covers 20 T cell receptor beta chains from one sample sequenced in a study of shared clonotypes between healthy human individuals. The method was immunoSEQ multiplex PCR; TCRdb's version includes in-frame clones alone and lacks a portion of them. This sample carries some 690,000 clones, around 90% of them seen once, and the ten largest clones take about 33%. Material: memory CD8+ T cells from PBMCs. Subset denoted: CD45RO+ cells pooled with CCR7-negative TemRA cells. Source of these receptors: a man aged 18 to 29 in good health. Some clones in this sample may be carry-over from other donors' samples.

This clone is a singleton in its sample. The rearrangement links TRBV6-5 to TRBJ2-3, with D perhaps TRBD2 (6 bases). From germline, CDR1 is MNHEY and CDR2 SVGAGI. V lost 6 bases and J 4 bases, leaving 17 bases between the germline ends. The CDR3 sequence is 15 residues long. Here the CDR3 reads CASSGTSGDPDTQYF. In nucleotides, the CDR3 is TGTGCCAGCAGCGGTACGTCGGGAGATCCAGATACGCAGTATTTT.

CDR3 coding DNA: TGTGCCAGCAGCCAATTACAGGGGGTTCAAGAGACCCAGTACTTC. It codes for CASSQLQGVQETQYF. The chain carries TRBV16 and TRBJ2-5; 8 bases map to TRBD1. The CDR3 length is 15 residues. CDR1 is KGHSY and CDR2 is FQNENV in the germline V gene. Trimming removed 1 base from V and 2 bases from J; junction bases left unmatched: 3.

The chain recombines TRBV9 with TRBJ2-7, with D possibly TRBD2 on 6 matching bases. Trimming left V 2 bases short and J 3 bases short, with 15 bases between. Germline V lookup: CDR1 SGDLS, CDR2 YYNGEE. The CDR3 sequence is 15 residues long. The CDR3 region is CASSVGGLSGYEQYF. CDR3 coding DNA: TGTGCCAGCAGCGTGGGTGGACTTAGCGGCTACGAGCAGTACTTC.

This chain links TRBV28 with TRBJ2-3, with 7 bases lining up with TRBD2. J gave up 5 bases and V 11 bases, and 13 bases lay outside the gene matches. Germline CDR1 is MDHEN and CDR2 is SYDVKM. CDR3 length: 14 amino acids. The CDR3 bases are TGTGCCGCGGTAGGAGGGGAGGGGATAGATACGCAGTATTTT. As protein: CAAVGGEGIDTQYF.

This clone has a single count. This rearrangement joins TRBV28 to TRBJ1-3; D ambiguous. The CDR3 length is 14 residues. The germline CDR1 and CDR2 sequences are MDHEN and SYDVKM. Deletions cut 3 bases from V and 3 bases from J, with 9 bases between. The CDR3 loop reads CASSFGQDGNTIYF. DNA of the CDR3: TGTGCCAGCAGTTTCGGGCAGGATGGAAACACCATATATTTT.

V gene TRBV5-1 combines with J gene TRBJ2-1, with D hard to call. Germline loops: CDR1 SGHRS, CDR2 YFSETQ. CDR3 length equals 13 residues. Trimming stripped 4 bases from V and 9 bases from J, with 14 bases between. The CDR3 DNA sequence: TGCGCCAGCAGCGACCGGACCGGAAGTGAGCAGTTCTTC. As protein: CASSDRTGSEQFF.

The CDR3, as DNA: TGCGCCAGCAGCTTGGAGGGGGCGCGGTACGAGCAGTACTTC. It specifies CASSLEGARYEQYF. The chain carries TRBV5-1 and TRBJ2-5; 7 bases align to TRBD1. The J call may be wrong; the DNA end is better matched by TRBJ2-7. The germline CDR1 and CDR2 sequences are SGHRS and YFSETQ. This CDR3 has 14 amino acids.

This chain connects TRBV14 to TRBJ1-3; D ambiguous. Germline lookup yields CDR1 SGHDN and CDR2 FVKESK. This CDR3 has 17 residues. V was shortened by 1 base and J by 3 bases, with 16 bases between the two germline ends. The CDR3 region is CASSQVSTQFFGNTIYF. The CDR3 DNA reads TGTGCCAGCAGCCAAGTGTCCACCCAGTTCTTTGGAAACACCATATATTTT.

The rearrangement joins TRBV28 to TRBJ1-5; perhaps TRBD1 as D (6 bases). This CDR3 has 15 amino acids. Germline CDR1 MDHEN, CDR2 SYDVKM. The V end lost 8 bases, the J end lost 4 bases, and 18 bases lay between the germline ends. This CDR3 reads CASQGGAGGNQPQHF. DNA of the CDR3: TGTGCCAGCCAAGGGGGGGCAGGTGGGAATCAGCCCCAGCATTTT.

The chain combines TRBV19 with TRBJ1-1, with 7 positions matching TRBD1. The CDR3 runs to 13 residues. With 7 bases clipped from V and 5 bases from J, the junction kept 7 bases outside the gene matches. In germline, CDR1 is LNHDA, CDR2 SQIVND (reference sequence). Here the CDR3 DNA reads TGTGCCAGTAACCCTCGGACAGGAACTGAAGCTTTCTTT. Translating gives CASNPRTGTEAFF.

This clone occurred a few times. The chain combines TRBV19 with TRBJ2-5; unclear D gene. Germline V gives CDR1 LNHDA, CDR2 SQIVND (reference sequence). Trimming stripped 5 bases from V and 2 bases from J, with 9 bases between. The CDR3 is made up of 13 amino acids. The CDR3 is CASSAAQQETQYF. In nucleotides, the CDR3 is TGTGCCAGTAGTGCCGCTCAGCAAGAGACCCAGTACTTC.

V is TRBV28 and J is TRBJ1-1; D is uncertain. Trimming took off 3 bases at V and 1 base at J, with 12 bases between the two ends. Germline CDR1 MDHEN, CDR2 SYDVKM. The CDR3 totals 15 residues. The CDR3 coding sequence is TGTGCCAGCAGTTTCCTCCTTTCCGAGAACACTGAAGCTTTCTTT. Residues: CASSFLLSENTEAFF.

J is TRBJ2-3 and V is TRBV2; 10 bases map to TRBD2. There are 18 residues in the CDR3. V gave up 5 bases and J gave up 0 bases; unmatched junction bases: 11. The V gene's germline CDR1 is SNHLY and CDR2 FYNNEI. The CDR3 reads CASSNLRTSGDSTDTQYF. CDR3 DNA sequence: TGTGCCAGCAGTAACCTCCGGACTAGCGGAGACAGCACAGATACGCAGTATTTT.

The sample holds one count of this clone. The genes are TRBV5-1 and TRBJ1-4; 9 bases are a match to TRBD1. V shed 4 bases, J shed 16 bases, and the junction held 14 bases outside the gene matches. Germline CDR1 is SGHRS and CDR2 is YFSETQ. CDR3 size: 14 residues. The CDR3 reads CASSIGTGSLISFF. The CDR3 DNA is TGCGCCAGCAGCATTGGGACAGGGAGCCTTATATCGTTTTTT.

This chain links TRBV7-9 with TRBJ2-3, with D possibly called TRBD1 or TRBD2 (5 bases each). Germline CDR1 SEHNR, CDR2 FQNEAQ (reference sequence). The germline V and J ends were trimmed by 1 base and 5 bases, with 16 bases remaining between them. This CDR3 comprises 16 residues. As DNA, the CDR3 is TGTGCCAGCAGCTTAGATCCGGCAGGGAGAGGAGATACGCAGTATTTT. This encodes CASSLDPAGRGDTQYF.

The gene calls are TRBV7-6 and TRBJ2-3, with TRBD2 matching over 8 bases. CDR1 is SGHVS, CDR2 FNYEAQ, per germline. V trimming: 2 bases; J trimming: 2 bases; junction bases outside the gene matches: 12. This CDR3 region has 18 residues. The CDR3 spells CASSLIPVGGRITDTQYF. The CDR3 DNA reads TGTGCCAGCAGCTTAATCCCCGTTGGCGGGAGGATCACAGATACGCAGTATTTT. Complete variable domain (other parts from reference TRBV7-6 and TRBJ2-3): GAGVSQSPRYKVTKRGQDVALRCDPISGHVSLYWYRQALGQGPEFLTYFNYEAQQDKSGLPNDRFSAERPEGSISTLTIQRTEQRDSAMYRCASSLIPVGGRITDTQYFGPGTRLTVL.

The chain uses TRBV7-9 and TRBJ2-7; weak D call: TRBD1 (5 bases). The V gene's germline CDR1 is SEHNR and CDR2 FQNEAQ (reference sequence). This CDR3 contains 14 residues. V dropped 4 bases and J dropped 3 bases, with 13 bases sitting between them. The CDR3 is CASSSWTRLYEQYF. The DNA of the CDR3 is TGTGCCAGCAGCTCGTGGACACGTCTCTACGAGCAGTACTTC.

This rearrangement joins TRBV9 to TRBJ1-1, with D unclear. From germline, CDR1 is SGDLS and CDR2 YYNGEE. The CDR3 covers 15 residues. The germline V and J ends were trimmed by 0 bases and 10 bases, with 19 bases remaining between them. In nucleotides, the CDR3 is TGTGCCAGCAGCGTAGGTTACAGCCCTTTTTTTGGAGCTTTCTTT. Translation gives CASSVGYSPFFGAFF. The full variable domain, with the rest looked up from reference TRBV9 and TRBJ1-1, is DSGVTQTPKHLITATGQRVTLRCSPRSGDLSVYWYQQSLDQGLQFLIQYYNGEERAKGNILERFSAQQFPDLHSELNLSSLELGDSALYFCASSVGYSPFFGAFFGQGTRLTVV.

This chain connects TRBV7-3 to TRBJ2-1; TRBD2 might be the D (5 bases). Germline V gives CDR1 SGHTA, CDR2 FQGTGA. The CDR3 covers 18 residues. Trimming left V 2 bases short and J 3 bases short, with 20 bases between. The CDR3: CASSLAPRTGNLYNEQFF. In DNA form, the CDR3 reads TGTGCCAGCAGCTTAGCTCCCCGAACCGGGAACCTCTACAATGAGCAGTTCTTC.

This rearrangement joins TRBV4-2 to TRBJ2-7; D assignment may be TRBD1 or TRBD2 (5 bases each). V was clipped by 1 base and J by 0 bases, with 13 bases between them. The CDR3 contains 16 residues. The germline gives CDR1 LGHNA, CDR2 YNFKEQ. The CDR3 nucleotides are TGTGCCAGCAGCCAAGGTGGGGACCTTTACTCCTACGAGCAGTACTTC. Residues: CASSQGGDLYSYEQYF.